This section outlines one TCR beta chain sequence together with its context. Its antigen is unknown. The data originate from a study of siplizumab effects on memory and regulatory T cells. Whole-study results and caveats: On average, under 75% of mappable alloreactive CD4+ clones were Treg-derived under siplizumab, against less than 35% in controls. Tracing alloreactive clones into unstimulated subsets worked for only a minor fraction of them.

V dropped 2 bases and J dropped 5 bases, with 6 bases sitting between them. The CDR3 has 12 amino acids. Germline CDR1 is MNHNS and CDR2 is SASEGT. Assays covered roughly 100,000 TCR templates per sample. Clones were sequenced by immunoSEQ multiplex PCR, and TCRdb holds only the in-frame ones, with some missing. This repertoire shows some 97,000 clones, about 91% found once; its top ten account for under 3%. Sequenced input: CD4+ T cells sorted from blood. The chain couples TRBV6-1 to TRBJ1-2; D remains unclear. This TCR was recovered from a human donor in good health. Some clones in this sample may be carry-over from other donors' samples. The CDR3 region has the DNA TGTGCCAGCAGTGAATTGCTTTATGGCTACACCTTC. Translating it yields CASSELLYGYTF.